The TCR beta chain under discussion was sequenced for a study of blood T cell repertoires in COVID-19 (dated by TCRdb to 2018 to 2021). The study in broad terms: Collaborator samples came from the United States, Italy and Spain and covered acute and convalescent phases of COVID-19. Subjects who had been exposed to COVID-19, were actively infected with it, or had recovered from it provided the deeply sampled blood TCRbeta repertoires that made up the dataset. A freely available public database, intended as a resource for researchers studying the immune response to SARS-CoV-2, is where the repertoires were released. The material from the prospective study consisted of cDNA or gDNA derived from T cells, B-cell-depleted T cells, or PBMCs. Where HLA class I and class II types were available, the types were taken from metadata supplied by the sample provider, not from assay-based typing. The sample metadata nearly always contained a de-identified subject ID, COVID-19 status, age in years and sex. The samples were drawn from the first 160 participants of the ongoing ImmuneRACE study and from 1,254 subjects provided by 6 global collaborators. Study-wide findings and limitations: The amount of clinical and demographic metadata varied by source and participant and was provided uncurated.

Including the terminal cysteine and phenylalanine, the CDR3 comprises 16 residues. Only the CDR3 DNA stays, 48 bases, in frame from base 1. The germline V gene sets CDR1 to SGHRS and CDR2 to YFSETQ. V is trimmed back by 4 bases and J by 3 bases, and the junction contains 7 bases that no gene match accounts for. Enrolling through a virtual design, the prospective study's participants ranged in age from roughly 18 to 89 years and lived across 20 to 25 United States geographic areas. To assign participants to cohorts, the prospective study relied on clinical history that participants themselves reported in a screening survey and a study questionnaire. A participant counted as exposed if, within 2 weeks of entering the study, that participant had been in contact with someone who had a PCR-confirmed or clinician-diagnosed COVID-19 case. Each participant in the prospective study had whole blood, serum and a nasopharyngeal or oropharyngeal swab collected by mobile phlebotomists. Prospective study participants could optionally give additional blood draws and questionnaires over a roughly 2-month period. Before DNA extraction, prospective study blood samples were shipped either frozen or at room temperature.

About this clone: The antigen this receptor binds is unknown. One base away there is no much larger clone; base qualities are not given.

TCRbeta CDR3 regions were amplified from genomic DNA using the immunoSEQ Assay, a bias-controlled multiplex PCR. In the authors' own workflow: The number of nucleated cells in each sample was estimated by amplification of reference gene primers within the assay. To quantify the absolute abundance of each unique TCRbeta CDR3 rearrangement, sequence reads were collapsed and filtered. For each sample, productive Simpson clonality was calculated by taking the square root of Simpson's diversity index across productive rearrangements. Entries here come from immuneACCESS through TCRdb and include only in-frame sequences with V and J called. Some clones fail to appear in such tables; in the studies checked, an unresolved V gene covers under half of the shortfall, and the cause of the remainder is unknown. V and J calls and clone size are copied from that table; D and trimming were computed from the DNA. The sample table lists some 270,000 clones, approximately 81% of them with a count of one. Just over 6.5% of the sample is taken by the ten largest.

The sequence was collected from a woman aged 45-60 years who had been exposed to COVID-19. The sequenced sample consisted of PBMCs or T cells enriched from blood (not recorded which). The chain couples TRBV5-1 to TRBJ2-2; 9 junctional bases match TRBD2. CDR3 reads: CASSPVVAGDTGELFF. DNA sequence: TGCGCCAGCAGCCCCGTTGTAGCGGGGGACACCGGGGAGCTGTTTTTT. Reference TRBV5-1 and TRBJ2-2 proteins supply the regions before and after the CDR3; the full variable domain is: KAGVTQTPRYLIKTRGQQVTLSCSPISGHRSVSWYQQTPGQGLQFLFEYFSETQRNKGNFPGRFSGRQFSNSRSEMNVSTLELGDSALYLCASSPVVAGDTGELFFGEGSRLTVL.